Described below is a single TCR beta chain sequence and its context. The antigen it recognizes is unknown. Base qualities were left out, and no much larger clone turns up one base away. The library was built by means of the immunoSEQ multiplex PCR assay. TCRdb provides this immuneACCESS table in a form limited to in-frame rearrangements. Some clones are lacking; in checked studies, under half of them reflect an unresolved V gene, and why the rest are absent is not known. This sample comprises under 100,000 clones, about 89% of them detected only once. The ten biggest clones cover roughly 9.7% of the sample. The CDR3 contains 14 residues, cysteine and phenylalanine counted. Left in the record is the CDR3 DNA by itself, 42 bases read in frame from the first base. A distance of 15 bases separates the germline ends of V and J, which lose 4 bases and 7 bases respectively. Sequences SGHRS (CDR1) and YFSETQ (CDR2) are obtained from the germline V gene.

The sample originates from a study of control samples from healthy donors and cancer patients (dated by TCRdb to between 2020 and 2021). The sequence was obtained from a woman between 45 and 60 years old with colorectal cancer. The sequence joins TRBV5-1 to TRBJ1-5, with the identity of the D gene unclear. Sequenced material: PBMCs. The CDR3 corresponds to CASSPLGVGQPQHF. The sequenced DNA: TGCGCCAGCAGCCCGCTGGGTGTTGGGCAGCCCCAGCATTTT.